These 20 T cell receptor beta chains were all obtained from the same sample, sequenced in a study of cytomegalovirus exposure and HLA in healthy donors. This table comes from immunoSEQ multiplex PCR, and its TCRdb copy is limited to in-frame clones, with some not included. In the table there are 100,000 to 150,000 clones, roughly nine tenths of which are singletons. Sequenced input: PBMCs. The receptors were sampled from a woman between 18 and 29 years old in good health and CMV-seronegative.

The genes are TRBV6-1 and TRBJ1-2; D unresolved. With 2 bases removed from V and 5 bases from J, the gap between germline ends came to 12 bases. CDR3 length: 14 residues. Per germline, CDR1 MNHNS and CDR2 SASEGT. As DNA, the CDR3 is TGTGCCAGCAGTGAATGGGCAGACACTTATGGCTACACCTTC. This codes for CASSEWADTYGYTF.

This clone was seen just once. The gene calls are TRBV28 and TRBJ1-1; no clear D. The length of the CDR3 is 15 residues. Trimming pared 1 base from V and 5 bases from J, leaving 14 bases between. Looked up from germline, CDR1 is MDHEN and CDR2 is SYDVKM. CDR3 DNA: TGTGCCAGCAGTTTATCGACAAGAGAAGGAACTGAAGCTTTCTTT. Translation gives CASSLSTREGTEAFF.

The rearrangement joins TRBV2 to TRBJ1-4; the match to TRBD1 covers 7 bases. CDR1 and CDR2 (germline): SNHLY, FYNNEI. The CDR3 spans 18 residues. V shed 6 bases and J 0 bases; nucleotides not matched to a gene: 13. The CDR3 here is CASRDSGGLGATNEKLFF. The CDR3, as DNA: TGTGCCAGCAGGGATTCAGGGGGTTTGGGAGCAACTAATGAAAAACTGTTTTTT.

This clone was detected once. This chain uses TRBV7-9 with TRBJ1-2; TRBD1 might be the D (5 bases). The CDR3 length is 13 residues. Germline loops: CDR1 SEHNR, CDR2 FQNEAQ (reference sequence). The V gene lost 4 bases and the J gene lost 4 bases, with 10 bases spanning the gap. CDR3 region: CASSSDGGYGYTF. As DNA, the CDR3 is TGTGCCAGCAGCTCGGACGGGGGCTATGGCTACACCTTC.

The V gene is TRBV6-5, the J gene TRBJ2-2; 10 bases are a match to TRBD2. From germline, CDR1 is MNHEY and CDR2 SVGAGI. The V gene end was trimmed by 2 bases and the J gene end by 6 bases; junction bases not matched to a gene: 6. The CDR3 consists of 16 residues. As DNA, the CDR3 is TGTGCCAGCAGTTACCTAGCGGGAGATGTGGCCGGGGAGCTGTTTTTT. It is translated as CASSYLAGDVAGELFF.

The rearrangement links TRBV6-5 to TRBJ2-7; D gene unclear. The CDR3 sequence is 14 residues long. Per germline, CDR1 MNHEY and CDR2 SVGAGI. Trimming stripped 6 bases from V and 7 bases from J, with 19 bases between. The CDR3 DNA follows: TGTGCCAGCAGCCCGACACGGGTTGGTGGGGAGCAGTACGTC. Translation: CASSPTRVGGEQYV.

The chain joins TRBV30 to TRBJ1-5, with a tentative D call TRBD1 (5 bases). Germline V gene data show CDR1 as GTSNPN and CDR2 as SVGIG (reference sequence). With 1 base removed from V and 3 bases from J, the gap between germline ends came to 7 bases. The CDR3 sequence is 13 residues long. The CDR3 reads CAWSGQYNQPQHF. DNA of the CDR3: TGTGCCTGGAGTGGACAGTACAATCAGCCCCAGCATTTT.

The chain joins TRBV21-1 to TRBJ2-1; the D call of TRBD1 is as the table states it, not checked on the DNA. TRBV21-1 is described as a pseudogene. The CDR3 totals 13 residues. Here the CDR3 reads CASSEDRGYEQFF. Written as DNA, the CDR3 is TGTGCCAGCAGCGAGGACAGGGGATATGAGCAGTTCTTC.

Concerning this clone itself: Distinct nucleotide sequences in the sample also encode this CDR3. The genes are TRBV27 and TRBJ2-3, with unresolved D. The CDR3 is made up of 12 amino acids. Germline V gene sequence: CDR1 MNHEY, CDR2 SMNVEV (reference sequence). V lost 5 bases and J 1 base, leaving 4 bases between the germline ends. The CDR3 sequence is CASSPGTDTQYF. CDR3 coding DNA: TGTGCCAGCAGTCCTGGCACAGATACGCAGTATTTT.

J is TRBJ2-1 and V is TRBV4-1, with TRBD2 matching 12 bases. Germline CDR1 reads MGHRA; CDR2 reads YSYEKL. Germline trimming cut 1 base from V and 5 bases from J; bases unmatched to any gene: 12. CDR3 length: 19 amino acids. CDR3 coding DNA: TGCGCCAGCAGCCAAGTAGGCCTAGCGGGAGGGGTGTACCACAATGAGCAGTTCTTC. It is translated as CASSQVGLAGGVYHNEQFF.

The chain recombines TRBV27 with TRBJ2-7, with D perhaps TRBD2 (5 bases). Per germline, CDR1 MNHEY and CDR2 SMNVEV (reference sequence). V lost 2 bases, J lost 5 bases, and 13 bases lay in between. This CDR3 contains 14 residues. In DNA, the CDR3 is TGTGCCAGCAGTTTAAGTCGGGGTAGCCACGAGCAGTACGTC. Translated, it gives CASSLSRGSHEQYV.

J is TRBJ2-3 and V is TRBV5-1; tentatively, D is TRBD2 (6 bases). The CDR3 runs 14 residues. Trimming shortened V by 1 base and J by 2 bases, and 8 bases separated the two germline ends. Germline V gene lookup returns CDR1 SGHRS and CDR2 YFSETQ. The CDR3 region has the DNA TGCGCCAGCAGCTTGCGGGACTTCACAGATACGCAGTATTTT. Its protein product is CASSLRDFTDTQYF.

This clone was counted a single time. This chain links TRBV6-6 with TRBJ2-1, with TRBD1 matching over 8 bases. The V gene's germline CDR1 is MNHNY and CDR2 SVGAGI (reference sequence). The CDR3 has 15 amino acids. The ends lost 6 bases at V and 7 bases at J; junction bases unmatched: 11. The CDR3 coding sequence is TGTGCCAGCAGCCCCCCAGGGGGCTCGAAAAATGAGCAGTTCTTC. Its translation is CASSPPGGSKNEQFF.

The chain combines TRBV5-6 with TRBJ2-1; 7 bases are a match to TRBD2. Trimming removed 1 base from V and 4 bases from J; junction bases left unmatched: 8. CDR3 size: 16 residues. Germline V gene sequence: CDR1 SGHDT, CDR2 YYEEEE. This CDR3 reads CASSLRGLDLYNEQFF. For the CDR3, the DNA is TGTGCCAGCAGCTTGCGCGGACTAGACCTATACAATGAGCAGTTCTTC.

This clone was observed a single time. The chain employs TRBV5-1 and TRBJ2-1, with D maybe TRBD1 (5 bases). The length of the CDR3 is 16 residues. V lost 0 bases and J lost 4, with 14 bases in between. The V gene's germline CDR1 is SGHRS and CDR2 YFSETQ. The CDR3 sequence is CASSLVGRATYNEQFF. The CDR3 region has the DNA TGCGCCAGCAGCTTGGTGGGCAGGGCCACATACAATGAGCAGTTCTTC.

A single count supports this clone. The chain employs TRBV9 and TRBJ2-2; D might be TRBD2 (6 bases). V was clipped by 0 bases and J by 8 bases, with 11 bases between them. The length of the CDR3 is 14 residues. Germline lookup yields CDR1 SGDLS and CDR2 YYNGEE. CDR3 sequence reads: CASSVDVAGGELFF. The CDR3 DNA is TGTGCCAGCAGCGTAGATGTGGCGGGAGGGGAGCTGTTTTTT.

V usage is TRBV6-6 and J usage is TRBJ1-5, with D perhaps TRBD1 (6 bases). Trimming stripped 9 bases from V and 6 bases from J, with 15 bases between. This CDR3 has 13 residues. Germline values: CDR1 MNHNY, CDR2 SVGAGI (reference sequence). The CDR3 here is CASLGGGGQPQHF. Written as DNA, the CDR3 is TGTGCCAGTCTGGGAGGGGGGGGTCAGCCCCAGCATTTT.

The chain's CDR3 is CASRPQQDTQYF. The DNA for the CDR3 is TGTGCCAGCAGGCCCCAACAGGATACGCAGTATTTT. The chain joins TRBV6-1 to TRBJ2-3; D unresolved. Germline lookup yields CDR1 MNHNS and CDR2 SASEGT. The CDR3 totals 12 residues. The V gene lost 6 bases and the J gene lost 6 bases, with 10 bases spanning the gap.

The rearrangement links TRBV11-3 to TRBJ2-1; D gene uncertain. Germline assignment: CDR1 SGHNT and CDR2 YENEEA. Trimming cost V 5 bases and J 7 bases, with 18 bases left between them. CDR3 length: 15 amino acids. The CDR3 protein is CASSVGFLGSNEQFF. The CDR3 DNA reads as TGTGCCAGCAGCGTAGGCTTTCTAGGTAGTAATGAGCAGTTCTTC. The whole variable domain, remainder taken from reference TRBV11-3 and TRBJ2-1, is EAGVVQSPRYKIIEKKQPVAFWCNPISGHNTLYWYLQNLGQGPELLIRYENEEAVDDSQLPKDRFSAERLKGVDSTLKIQPAELGDSAVYLCASSVGFLGSNEQFFGPGTRLTVL.

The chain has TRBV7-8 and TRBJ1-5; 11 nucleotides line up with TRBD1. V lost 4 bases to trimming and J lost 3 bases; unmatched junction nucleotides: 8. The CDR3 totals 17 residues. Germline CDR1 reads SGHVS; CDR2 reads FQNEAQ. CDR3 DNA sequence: TGTGCCAGCAGCTCGGGACAGGGGGGGTTCATCAATCAGCCCCAGCATTTT. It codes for CASSSGQGGFINQPQHF.